The 7 T cell receptor beta chains given below trace back to one sample, sequenced in a study of a mutant IDH1 vaccine in newly diagnosed glioma. These receptors are not linked to any known antigen. TCRdb keeps only in-frame clones here, not all; method: immunoSEQ multiplex PCR. This sample has approximately 60,000 clones, with about 90% found just once. The time point here: week 35, safety follow-up. The study gave 300 ug of mutant IDH1 20-mer peptide per vaccine dose, with topical imiquimod. The sequenced sample was PBMCs, obtained from a glioma patient whose treatment included an IDH1 peptide vaccine. These receptors originate from a man in his forties with glioma.

In its sample, this clone was seen a few times. The chain employs TRBV5-5 and TRBJ1-1; a possible D gene is TRBD1 (5 bases). Between the trimmed V and J ends, which lost 0 bases and 5 bases, there was a span of 11 bases. The CDR3 runs to 14 residues. Germline V gene lookup returns CDR1 SGHKS and CDR2 YYEKEE (reference sequence). CDR3 protein: CASSLGGGGTEAFF. In DNA form, the CDR3 reads TGTGCCAGCAGCTTGGGTGGGGGAGGGACTGAAGCTTTCTTT.

A single count supports this clone. The chain uses TRBV5-1 and TRBJ2-3, with 7 bases fitting TRBD2. The germline V gene has CDR1 SGHRS and CDR2 YFSETQ. The CDR3 is 15 residues long. The J segment lost 6 bases and the V segment lost 1 base, leaving 8 bases of the junction unmatched. CDR3 protein: CASSLLGLTHDTQYF. The CDR3 DNA reads TGCGCCAGCAGCTTGTTGGGACTAACCCACGATACGCAGTATTTT. Together with reference TRBV5-1 and TRBJ2-3, the CDR3 gives the full variable domain: KAGVTQTPRYLIKTRGQQVTLSCSPISGHRSVSWYQQTPGQGLQFLFEYFSETQRNKGNFPGRFSGRQFSNSRSEMNVSTLELGDSALYLCASSLLGLTHDTQYFGPGTRLTVL.

This chain connects TRBV7-2 to TRBJ2-5; 7 positions match TRBD2. V trimming: 3 bases; J trimming: 5 bases; junction bases outside the gene matches: 9. Germline-derived CDR1 and CDR2 are SGHTA and FQGNSA. This CDR3 contains 15 residues. The CDR3: CASSFQPGRGETQYF. DNA of the CDR3: TGTGCCAGCAGCTTCCAGCCAGGGAGGGGTGAGACCCAGTACTTC.

J is TRBJ1-4 and V is TRBV28; no clear D gene. CDR3 length: 12 amino acids. CDR1 is MDHEN and CDR2 is SYDVKM in the germline V gene. Trimming shortened V by 6 bases and J by 12 bases, and 14 bases separated the two germline ends. The CDR3 protein is CASSLRQLQLFF. CDR3 bases: TGTGCCAGCAGCCTCCGGCAGCTCCAACTGTTTTTT.

The V call is TRBV2, the J call TRBJ1-5; 11 bases are shared with TRBD1. The CDR3 runs 14 residues. V was pared by 7 bases and J by 5 bases, with 4 bases of the junction left unmatched. Germline loops: CDR1 SNHLY, CDR2 FYNNEI. Written as DNA, the CDR3 is TGTGCCAGCATAATGGACAGGGGGCATCAGCCCCAGCATTTT. This sequence encodes CASIMDRGHQPQHF.

The gene calls are TRBV5-1 and TRBJ2-7; 9 positions agree with TRBD1. Germline V gene sequence: CDR1 SGHRS, CDR2 YFSETQ. The CDR3 is made up of 15 amino acids. Trimming took 4 bases from V and 2 from J; bases not matched to a gene: 7. CDR3 amino acids: CASSLEGTGPYEQYF. In DNA, the CDR3 is TGCGCCAGCAGCCTAGAAGGGACAGGGCCCTACGAGCAGTACTTC.

The genes are TRBV25-1 and TRBJ2-6, with unresolved D. CDR3 length: 14 residues. Germline values: CDR1 MGHDK, CDR2 SYGVNS. V lost 2 bases and J 0 bases, leaving 2 bases between the germline ends. The CDR3: CASSESSGANVLTF. The CDR3, as DNA: TGTGCCAGCAGTGAAAGCTCTGGGGCCAACGTCCTGACTTTC.